This T cell receptor beta chain was documented in a study of shared clonotypes between healthy human individuals. Study results and limitations: Memory subsets generally showed smaller estimated richness than naive subsets did. Among non-shared clonotypes, generation probabilities were lower than among those shared by all four donors.

Deletions cut 0 bases from V and 5 bases from J, with 12 bases between. Germline CDR1 and CDR2: SGDLS and YYNGEE. This CDR3 has 14 residues. As for this clone: Its target is not known.

The table came from immunoSEQ multiplex PCR; TCRdb's copy has only in-frame clones and leaves some out. The sample includes 2 million to 2.5 million clones, approximately 96% of them seen just once. Healthy adults negative for HIV, lacking recent acute infections or vaccinations, served as donors. The V and J genes are TRBV9 and TRBJ2-7; unclear D gene. The sequenced material came from naive CD4+ T cells sorted from blood. Stated subset: CD45RA+ positively selected. This sequence was found in a young man in good health. CDR3: CASSVGLGGDEQYF. The CDR3 region has the DNA TGTGCCAGCAGCGTAGGTTTGGGTGGGGACGAGCAGTACTTC.